This TCR beta chain is from a study of sequential checkpoint blockade in melanoma. About the research overall: Arm A got nivolumab then ipilimumab; arm B the reverse, 1:1.

As to treatment: randomized to nivolumab then ipilimumab (arm A) or the reverse (arm B). None of the patients previously received DNA-damaging chemotherapy. In its sample, this clone was seen a few times. Assay used: immunoSEQ multiplex PCR; TCRdb lists only in-frame clones, some missing. Here the sample spans 8,500 to 9,500 clones, about 68% being singletons. This clonotype was obtained from a human donor with melanoma. Material: CD8+ T cells sorted from blood (inferred from file names), obtained from a patient given nivolumab and ipilimumab in sequence.

Here the CDR3 reads CASSSGTGGNEQFF. As DNA, the CDR3 is TGTGCCAGCAGCTCCGGGACAGGGGGCAATGAGCAGTTCTTC. The chain combines TRBV6-5 with TRBJ2-1, with TRBD1 matching 11 bases. Germline V gene lookup returns CDR1 MNHEY and CDR2 SVGAGI. The CDR3 runs 14 residues. The junction had 4 bases not matched to a gene; V was cut back by 6 bases and J by 6 bases.